Below, 28 T cell receptor beta chains from the same sample are listed, as sequenced in a study of OX40 agonist ivuxolimab in advanced cancers. Clones were read by immunoSEQ multiplex PCR, and TCRdb kept only the in-frame ones, dropping some. The data contain about 83,000 clones, approximately 90% of them singletons. This sample comprised CD4+ or CD8+ T cells sorted from blood, obtained in a trial of the OX40 agonist ivuxolimab. These receptor sequences come from an adult with an advanced solid tumor such as melanoma, head and neck, liver or kidney cancer.

The J gene is TRBJ1-1, the V gene TRBV30; 7 bases are a match to TRBD1. CDR1 and CDR2 from the germline V gene are GTSNPN and SVGIG (reference sequence). The CDR3 has 13 residues. Germline trimming cut 5 bases from V and 1 base from J; bases unmatched to any gene: 4. DNA for the CDR3: TGTGCCTGGGGGACAGTAGGGAACACTGAAGCTTTCTTT. Translating gives CAWGTVGNTEAFF.

The genes are TRBV5-6 and TRBJ2-7; D is uncertain. V shed 0 bases and J shed 3 bases, with 13 bases lying between them. The CDR3 runs to 15 residues. Germline CDR1 reads SGHDT; CDR2 reads YYEEEE. CDR3 sequence: CASSLADTLYYEQYF. The CDR3 bases are TGTGCCAGCAGCTTGGCCGATACACTTTACTACGAGCAGTACTTC.

This clone is a singleton in its sample. The chain employs TRBV4-1 and TRBJ1-1; D is perhaps TRBD1 (6 bases). The germline gives CDR1 MGHRA, CDR2 YSYEKL. The V and J ends lost 1 base and 6 bases respectively, with 12 bases between them. The length of the CDR3 is 14 residues. CDR3 region: CASSQGAGGSEAFF. CDR3 in DNA: TGCGCCAGCAGCCAAGGTGCGGGGGGCTCTGAAGCTTTCTTT.

The V and J genes are TRBV9 and TRBJ1-3, with D hard to call. Germline CDR1 and CDR2: SGDLS and YYNGEE. The germline V and J ends were trimmed by 0 bases and 0 bases, with 10 bases remaining between them. There are 16 residues in the CDR3. The CDR3 sequence is CASSVEAGFSGNTIYF. In nucleotides, the CDR3 is TGTGCCAGCAGCGTAGAGGCAGGCTTCTCTGGAAACACCATATATTTT.

This clone was seen a single time. The V and J genes are TRBV7-9 and TRBJ1-6; possible D gene TRBD1, 5 bases. Germline V gene sequence: CDR1 SEHNR, CDR2 FQNEAQ (reference sequence). V lost 7 bases, J lost 8 bases, and 18 bases lay in between. The CDR3 consists of 15 residues. CDR3 in DNA: TGTGCCAGCATCCCGCAGGGACTCCCTGATTCACCCCTCCACTTT. The encoded protein is CASIPQGLPDSPLHF.

The J gene is TRBJ1-2, the V gene TRBV18; D may be TRBD1 (6 bases). CDR1 is KGHSH and CDR2 is LQKENI in the germline V gene. The V end was cut by 2 bases, the J end by 8 bases, with 21 bases between. This CDR3 contains 16 residues. CDR3 sequence reads: CASSPSRGPTFGGYTF. For the CDR3, the DNA is TGTGCCAGCTCACCAAGCAGGGGACCGACTTTCGGAGGCTACACCTTC.

This sequence joins TRBV9 and TRBJ2-1; D is ambiguous. Trimming shortened V by 4 bases and J by 0 bases, and 11 bases separated the two germline ends. Germline CDR1 is SGDLS and CDR2 is YYNGEE. This CDR3 comprises 15 residues. The CDR3 sequence is CASSPPVGSYNEQFF. CDR3 DNA: TGTGCCAGCAGCCCCCCGGTAGGCTCCTACAATGAGCAGTTCTTC.

The chain has TRBV10-3 and TRBJ2-3; TRBD2 matches 13 bases. The CDR3 spans 20 residues. Germline CDR1 reads ENHRY; CDR2 reads SYGVKD. The junction had 10 bases not matched to a gene; V was cut back by 1 base and J by 0 bases. This CDR3 reads CAISEYWTSGGNKSTDTQYF. The CDR3 nucleotides are TGTGCCATCAGTGAGTACTGGACTAGCGGGGGTAACAAGAGCACAGATACGCAGTATTTT.

The chain recombines TRBV27 with TRBJ1-5; 11 bases align to TRBD1. Germline CDR1 and CDR2: MNHEY and SMNVEV (reference sequence). V trimming: 5 bases; J trimming: 5 bases; junction bases outside the gene matches: 2. The CDR3 sequence is 14 residues long. The CDR3: CASSADRGHQPQHF. The CDR3 DNA follows: TGTGCCAGCAGTGCGGACAGGGGGCATCAGCCCCAGCATTTT.

This sequence joins TRBV5-1 and TRBJ2-5; TRBD2 matches 7 bases. The CDR3 consists of 15 residues. The junction had 9 bases not matched to a gene; V was cut back by 4 bases and J by 3 bases. The V gene's germline CDR1 is SGHRS and CDR2 YFSETQ. CDR3 bases: TGCGCCAGCAGCCTGGCGTGGGAGGGAAAAGAGACCCAGTACTTC. It encodes CASSLAWEGKETQYF. Filled out from reference TRBV5-1 and TRBJ2-5, the complete variable domain reads KAGVTQTPRYLIKTRGQQVTLSCSPISGHRSVSWYQQTPGQGLQFLFEYFSETQRNKGNFPGRFSGRQFSNSRSEMNVSTLELGDSALYLCASSLAWEGKETQYFGPGTRLLVL.

The rearrangement links TRBV9 to TRBJ2-3; D not certain. Looked up from germline, CDR1 is SGDLS and CDR2 is YYNGEE. The V and J ends lost 3 bases and 1 base respectively, with 9 bases between them. The CDR3 is 14 amino acids. The CDR3 is CASSGRTGTDTQYF. The CDR3 bases are TGTGCCAGCAGCGGAAGGACGGGCACAGATACGCAGTATTTT.

The chain employs TRBV5-5 and TRBJ2-7, with D unclear. Trimming cost V 1 base and J 3 bases, with 8 bases left between them. CDR1 is SGHKS, CDR2 YYEKEE, per germline (reference sequence). This CDR3 is 13 amino acids long. The CDR3 here is CASSLPGLYEQYF. The CDR3 DNA reads TGTGCCAGCAGCTTGCCGGGTCTCTACGAGCAGTACTTC.

The gene calls are TRBV27 and TRBJ2-5; 8 bases align to TRBD1. Looked up from germline, CDR1 is MNHEY and CDR2 is SMNVEV (reference sequence). The CDR3 covers 15 residues. Trimming at V came to 3 bases and at J to 0 bases, leaving 3 bases not matched to a gene. CDR3 protein: CASSFQGAYQETQYF. CDR3 sequence (DNA): TGTGCCAGCAGTTTTCAGGGGGCTTACCAAGAGACCCAGTACTTC.

The V call is TRBV6-5, the J call TRBJ1-4; 7 bases are a match to TRBD1. The CDR3 spans 16 residues. V shed 0 bases and J 7 bases; nucleotides not matched to a gene: 8. Germline values: CDR1 MNHEY, CDR2 SVGAGI. The CDR3 reads CASSYSILAGGEKLFF. The CDR3, as DNA: TGTGCCAGCAGTTACTCGATCCTAGCAGGGGGTGAAAAACTGTTTTTT.

The rearrangement links TRBV6-1 to TRBJ1-1, with D unclear. V lost 4 bases to trimming and J lost 4 bases, with 13 bases between them. The germline CDR1 and CDR2 sequences are MNHNS and SASEGT. The CDR3 length is 14 residues. CDR3 sequence: CASSVQLGSTEAFF. The CDR3 nucleotides read TGTGCCAGCAGTGTTCAGCTGGGCTCCACTGAAGCTTTCTTT.

The table lists this clone with a count of one. This sequence joins TRBV7-9 and TRBJ2-5; 12 bases agree with TRBD1. The CDR3 totals 16 residues. CDR1 and CDR2 (germline): SEHNR, FQNEAQ (reference sequence). The V and J ends lost 4 bases and 4 bases, in that order; junction bases with no gene match: 7. The CDR3 DNA follows: TGTGCCAGCAGCTCAGGGGACAGGGGGCTCGGAGAGACCCAGTACTTC. It yields the protein CASSSGDRGLGETQYF.

This clone appeared once. The V call is TRBV13, the J call TRBJ2-3, with 7 bases aligning to TRBD2. The CDR3 has 17 residues. V lost 5 bases and J lost 6; bases outside the gene matches: 17. The germline V gene encodes CDR1 PRHDT and CDR2 FYEKMQ (reference sequence). The CDR3 is CASSQQAVGGIHDTQYF. Here the CDR3 DNA reads TGTGCCAGCAGCCAACAGGCGGTGGGGGGGATCCACGATACGCAGTATTTT. Looking up the rest from reference TRBV13 and TRBJ2-3 gives the full variable domain: AAGVIQSPRHLIKEKRETATLKCYPIPRHDTVYWYQQGPGQDPQFLISFYEKMQSDKGSIPDRFSAQQFSDYHSELNMSSLELGDSALYFCASSQQAVGGIHDTQYFGPGTRLTVL.

This chain links TRBV27 with TRBJ1-1; the D gene is possibly TRBD1 (5 bases). V lost 2 bases, J lost 7 bases, and 17 bases lay in between. The V gene's germline CDR1 is MNHEY and CDR2 SMNVEV (reference sequence). The CDR3 covers 15 residues. The CDR3 sequence is CASSLARDGAVEAFF. Written as DNA, the CDR3 is TGTGCCAGCAGTTTAGCCCGCGATGGGGCGGTTGAAGCTTTCTTT.

The CDR3 loop is CASTPWAATVGTDTQYF. CDR3 sequence (DNA): TGTGCCAGCACCCCTTGGGCGGCGACAGTAGGAACAGATACGCAGTATTTT. The chain has TRBV9 and TRBJ2-3; D might be TRBD1 (5 bases). The CDR3 sequence is 17 residues long. Germline V gene data show CDR1 as SGDLS and CDR2 as YYNGEE. Deletions cut 6 bases from V and 3 bases from J, with 23 bases between.

In DNA, the CDR3 is TGTGCCAGCAGTGACGAGCTCCGGGTGGGGGGTGAGCAGTTCTTC. This encodes CASSDELRVGGEQFF. This chain joins TRBV6-4 and TRBJ2-1, with D perhaps TRBD2 (6 bases). Trimming left V 2 bases short and J 9 bases short, with 17 bases between. This CDR3 contains 15 residues. Germline loops: CDR1 MRHNA, CDR2 SNTAGT.

The CDR3 nucleotides read TGTGCCATCAGTGACAAGGGGGCCGTTAGGGATGAGCAGTTCTTC. This encodes CAISDKGAVRDEQFF. This chain joins TRBV10-3 and TRBJ2-1; 7 bases map to TRBD1. Germline trimming cut 3 bases from V and 8 bases from J; bases unmatched to any gene: 10. The CDR3 has 15 residues. Germline V lookup: CDR1 ENHRY, CDR2 SYGVKD.

In DNA, the CDR3 is TGTGCCTGGGCCACGGCTTCCTACAATGAGCAGTTCTTC. Amino acids: CAWATASYNEQFF. V is TRBV30 and J is TRBJ2-1, with no clear D. V gave up 5 bases and J gave up 1 base, with 9 bases separating them. The germline CDR1 and CDR2 sequences are GTSNPN and SVGIG (reference sequence). The CDR3 has 13 amino acids. The whole variable domain, remainder taken from reference TRBV30 and TRBJ2-1, is SQTIHQWPATLVQPVGSPLSLECTVEGTSNPNLYWYRQAAGRGLQLLFYSVGIGQISSEVPQNLSASRPQDRQFILSSKKLLLSDSGFYLCAWATASYNEQFFGPGTRLTVL.

The J gene is TRBJ1-1, the V gene TRBV4-1; D may be TRBD1 (5 bases). The CDR3 spans 15 residues. V was pared by 5 bases and J by 1 base, with 14 bases between. CDR1 is MGHRA and CDR2 is YSYEKL in the germline V gene. CDR3 sequence (DNA): TGCGCCAGCAGCTCATCCGGGACTACGAACACTGAAGCTTTCTTT. Amino acid sequence: CASSSSGTTNTEAFF.

The genes are TRBV18 and TRBJ2-1; 9 positions agree with TRBD1. With V trimmed by 3 bases and J by 0 bases, 9 bases remained unmatched. The CDR3 length is 18 residues. Looked up from germline, CDR1 is KGHSH and CDR2 is LQKENI. The chain's CDR3 is CASSPGQGTTTSYNEQFF. The CDR3 region has the DNA TGTGCCAGCTCACCGGGACAGGGAACAACCACCTCCTACAATGAGCAGTTCTTC.

A word on this clone: Relative to the germline gene, one junction end is altered; a read error may explain this. The chain carries TRBV5-6 and TRBJ1-5; the D gene is possibly TRBD1 (5 bases). The CDR3 contains 14 residues. Germline loops: CDR1 SGHDT, CDR2 YYEEEE. CDR3 DNA: TGTGTCAGCAGCCCAGGGACCCGTAATCAGCCCCAGCATTTT. Protein product: CVSSPGTRNQPQHF.

The chain links TRBV5-1 to TRBJ2-7, with a weak D call TRBD2 (6 bases). Germline assignment: CDR1 SGHRS and CDR2 YFSETQ. Trimming pared 4 bases from V and 2 bases from J, leaving 13 bases between. The CDR3 extends over 14 amino acids. As DNA, the CDR3 is TGCGCCAGCAGCCCGGGGGACGGCCCCTACGAGCAGTACTTC. Translation gives CASSPGDGPYEQYF.

Note on this clone: The sample carries other DNA sequences with the same CDR3. This chain links TRBV19 with TRBJ2-7; D might be TRBD1 or TRBD2, each matching 5 bases. Trimming shortened V by 1 base and J by 2 bases, and 9 bases separated the two germline ends. CDR3 length: 14 amino acids. CDR1 LNHDA and CDR2 SQIVND come from the germline V gene (reference sequence). The CDR3 region has the DNA TGTGCCAGTAGTATAGGGGACGGGACCTACGAGCAGTACTTC. Encoded protein: CASSIGDGTYEQYF. Based on the CDR3 plus reference TRBV19 and TRBJ2-7, the full variable domain is DGGITQSPKYLFRKEGQNVTLSCEQNLNHDAMYWYRQDPGQGLRLIYYSQIVNDFQKGDIAEGYSVSREKKESFPLTVTSAQKNPTAFYLCASSIGDGTYEQYFGPGTRLTVT.

J is TRBJ2-3 and V is TRBV7-2; D may be TRBD1 or TRBD2 (6 bases each). The CDR3 length is 16 residues. Germline-derived CDR1 and CDR2 are SGHTA and FQGNSA. The V end lost 0 bases, the J end lost 4 bases, and 14 bases lay between the germline ends. The CDR3 coding sequence is TGTGCCAGCAGCTTAGCCGCGACTAGGGGGGCAGATACGCAGTATTTT. Residues: CASSLAATRGADTQYF. The full variable domain, in which reference TRBV7-2 and TRBJ2-3 provide the parts outside the CDR3, is GAGVSQSPSNKVTEKGKDVELRCDPISGHTALYWYRQSLGQGLEFLIYFQGNSAPDKSGLPSDRFSAERTGGSVSTLTIQRTQQEDSAVYLCASSLAATRGADTQYFGPGTRLTVL.